The rows below give T cell receptor beta chains drawn from one sample of a study of blood T cell repertoires in COVID-19. TCRdb's copy holds only in-frame clones and misses some; the assay was immunoSEQ multiplex PCR. The sample records some 270,000 clones, 84% being singletons. Sequenced sample: peripheral blood. All receptors come from a woman in her thirties or forties who had recovered from COVID-19. Both conserved end residues are part of each CDR3. D genes are given only for firm matches. The size field is filled for only some rows; it gives once, few, many or a size class.

J gene | clone size | D gene | V gene | CDR3 DNA | CDR3 protein
TRBJ1-2 | . | . | TRBV11-1 | TGTGCCAGCAGCTCCGGGAACTATGGCTACACCTTC | CASSSGNYGYTF
TRBJ1-4 | . | . | TRBV28 | TGTGCCAGCAGTTTATCAGGACATAATGAAAAACTGTTTTTT | CASSLSGHNEKLFF
TRBJ2-5 | . | TRBD2 | TRBV7-2 | TGTGCCAGCAGCCGTGCAAGACTAGCTGACGAGACCCAGTACTTC | CASSRARLADETQYF
TRBJ1-2 | few | . | TRBV5-5 | TGTGCCAGCAGCCTCTGGACAGATTACTATGGCTACACCTTC | CASSLWTDYYGYTF
TRBJ2-3 | . | TRBD2 | TRBV27 | TGTGCCAGCAGTTATACTAGCGGGGGGGCGGTAGATACGCAGTATTTT | CASSYTSGGAVDTQYF
TRBJ2-3 | many | TRBD1 | TRBV3-1/TRBV3-2 | TGTGCCAGCAGCCAAGCCAGGGGGCTGGGGACAGATACGCAGTATTTT | CASSQARGLGTDTQYF
TRBJ1-2 | . | . | TRBV12-2 | TGTGCAAGTCGACGCACAGACCCCATCCGGGACAGGGGTAACTATGGCTACACCTTC | CASRRTDPIRDRGNYGYTF
TRBJ2-7 | . | TRBD1 | TRBV18 | TGTGCCAGCTCACCCTCCGGGACAGGGGTTGAAGCCTACGAGCAGTACTTC | CASSPSGTGVEAYEQYF
TRBJ1-2 | . | TRBD1 | TRBV18 | TGTGCCAGCTCACCAGTTCACGGGACAGGGGACTATGGCTACACCTTC | CASSPVHGTGDYGYTF
TRBJ2-3 | . | . | TRBV5-5 | TGTGCCAGCAGCTATCTTAGCGGTCAGGGCACAGATACGCAGTATTTT | CASSYLSGQGTDTQYF
TRBJ1-3 | . | . | TRBV10-1 | TGCGCCAGCAGTGAATCACAGGGAAACACCATATATTTT | CASSESQGNTIYF
TRBJ2-1 | . | TRBD2 | TRBV11-2 | TGTGCCTCGGGGGGGGGAAACCCTAACGGCAATGAGCAGTTCTTC | CASGGGNPNGNEQFF
TRBJ2-2 | . | TRBD1 | TRBV11-3 | TGTGCCAGCAGCTTACTACAGGGGTCTTACACCGGGGAGCTGTTTTTT | CASSLLQGSYTGELFF
TRBJ2-7 | . | TRBD1 | TRBV27 | TGTGCCAGCAGGAGGGGACAGGGGGCTTACGAGCAGTACTTC | CASRRGQGAYEQYF
TRBJ2-5 | . | TRBD1 | TRBV19 | TGTGCCAGTAGTCCCGGGACAGCGAAAGAGACCCAGTACTTC | CASSPGTAKETQYF
TRBJ2-2 | . | . | TRBV2 | TGTGCCAGCAGTAAGACAGAATGGGGGGAGCTGTTTTTT | CASSKTEWGELFF
TRBJ1-6 | . | TRBD1 | TRBV28 | TGTGCCAGCAGCCACCCGACAGGGAGATCCACTAGCTCCTATAATTCACCCCTCCACTTT | CASSHPTGRSTSSYNSPLHF
TRBJ2-3 | . | . | TRBV5-8 | TGTGCCAGCAGCCCCAATGGCGGATCCACAGATACGCAGTATTTT | CASSPNGGSTDTQYF
TRBJ2-1 | . | TRBD1 | TRBV18 | TGTGCCAGCTCATTTCGGGACAGGGAGGATGAGCAGTTCTTC | CASSFRDREDEQFF
TRBJ2-3 | . | TRBD1 | TRBV2 | TGTGCCAGCAAAGACCGTGACAGGGGGCTGACAGATACGCAGTATTTT | CASKDRDRGLTDTQYF
TRBJ1-2 | . | . | TRBV6-5 | TGTGCCAGCAGAAAATACGCAGGGGCTAACTATGGCTACACCTTC | CASRKYAGANYGYTF
TRBJ2-5 | . | TRBD2 | TRBV7-2 | TGTGCCAGCAGCTTATTCGGACTAGCGGCTCAAGAGACCCAGTACTTC | CASSLFGLAAQETQYF
TRBJ1-1 | . | . | TRBV19 | TGTGCCAGTAGAATGAATGGACAGAACACTGAAGCTTTCTTT | CASRMNGQNTEAFF
TRBJ1-2 | . | . | TRBV19 | TGTGCCAGTAGTATAAGTCCTATCCTCTATGGCTACACCTTC | CASSISPILYGYTF
TRBJ1-5 | . | . | TRBV30 | TGTGCCTATGCACCAGGGAAGGGCAATCAGCCCCAGCATTTT | CAYAPGKGNQPQHF
TRBJ1-1 | . | . | TRBV10-2 | TGCGCCAGCAAGGTGGGTCAGGACACTGAAGCTTTCTTT | CASKVGQDTEAFF